The 32 T cell receptor beta chains reported below all come from one sample, sequenced in a study of T cell responses to AZD1222 COVID-19 vaccine. Only in-frame clones appear in the TCRdb table, and some are missing; sequencing was by immunoSEQ multiplex PCR. The sample has approximately 300,000 clones, around 93% seen once. Specimen: peripheral blood, collected 28 days after the second AZD1222 dose. These receptors were obtained from an adult who received the AZD1222 COVID-19 vaccine.

The rearrangement links TRBV5-5 to TRBJ2-7; no firm D call. CDR3 size: 15 residues. Trimming stripped 1 base from V and 3 bases from J, with 14 bases between. In germline, CDR1 is SGHKS, CDR2 YYEKEE (reference sequence). The CDR3 sequence is CASSLSKGRNYEQYF. The CDR3 nucleotides read TGTGCCAGCAGCTTGTCGAAAGGACGGAACTACGAGCAGTACTTC. Drawing the rest from reference TRBV5-5 and TRBJ2-7, the complete variable domain is DAGVTQSPTHLIKTRGQQVTLRCSPISGHKSVSWYQQVLGQGPQFIFQYYEKEERGRGNFPDRFSARQFPNYSSELNVNALLLGDSALYLCASSLSKGRNYEQYFGPGTRLTVT.

V is TRBV10-3 and J is TRBJ1-1, with 8 nucleotides matching TRBD1. The CDR3 spans 13 residues. V gave up 7 bases and J gave up 5 bases; unmatched junction bases: 6. Germline lookup yields CDR1 ENHRY and CDR2 SYGVKD. CDR3 nucleotides: TGTGCCATCAAATGGACAGGGACGACTGAAGCTTTCTTT. Its protein is CAIKWTGTTEAFF.

The genes are TRBV30 and TRBJ1-5; possible D gene TRBD1, 6 bases. This CDR3 comprises 13 residues. V was trimmed by 1 base and J by 6 bases, leaving 10 bases between them. Per germline, CDR1 GTSNPN and CDR2 SVGIG (reference sequence). This CDR3 reads CAWSGTVGQPQHF. DNA for the CDR3: TGTGCCTGGAGTGGGACAGTGGGTCAGCCCCAGCATTTT.

The chain joins TRBV15 to TRBJ2-5; D gene uncertain. Germline CDR1 and CDR2: LNHNV and YYDKDF (reference sequence). This CDR3 has 14 residues. V was pared by 1 base and J by 5 bases, with 11 bases between. The CDR3 sequence is CATSRGGGGETQYF. CDR3 DNA: TGTGCCACCAGCAGAGGTGGCGGTGGGGAGACCCAGTACTTC. The full variable domain, in which reference TRBV15 and TRBJ2-5 provide the parts outside the CDR3, is DAMVIQNPRYQVTQFGKPVTLSCSQTLNHNVMYWYQQKSSQAPKLLFHYYDKDFNNEADTPDNFQSRRPNTSFCFLDIRSPGLGDTAMYLCATSRGGGGETQYFGPGTRLLVL.

This rearrangement joins TRBV9 to TRBJ1-5; 9 bases line up with TRBD1. The CDR3 totals 19 residues. With V trimmed by 4 bases and J by 2 bases, 16 bases remained unmatched. Germline loops: CDR1 SGDLS, CDR2 YYNGEE. The CDR3 reads CASSLRERDRAAGNQPQHF. For the CDR3, the DNA is TGTGCCAGCAGCCTCAGAGAGCGGGACAGGGCGGCGGGCAATCAGCCCCAGCATTTT.

The chain is built from TRBV18 and TRBJ1-1; D is unresolved. V was clipped by 3 bases and J by 3 bases, with 14 bases between them. Germline assignment: CDR1 KGHSH and CDR2 LQKENI. The CDR3 contains 15 residues. The CDR3 nucleotides read TGTGCCAGCTCACCTAACCCTCAGAGAGACACTGAAGCTTTCTTT. Its translation: CASSPNPQRDTEAFF.

This chain links TRBV3-1 (or the pseudogene TRBV3-2) with TRBJ2-7, with D unresolved. CDR1 is LGHDT and CDR2 is YNNKEL in the germline V gene (reference sequence). The CDR3 consists of 12 residues. V was pared by 1 base and J by 4 bases, with 5 bases between. This CDR3 reads CASSQVVYEQYF. In nucleotides, the CDR3 is TGTGCCAGCAGCCAAGTGGTGTACGAGCAGTACTTC.

J is TRBJ2-1 and V is TRBV28; perhaps TRBD2 as D (6 bases). This CDR3 contains 14 residues. Trimming cost V 3 bases and J 3 bases, with 9 bases left between them. CDR1 and CDR2 (germline): MDHEN, SYDVKM. The DNA of the CDR3 is TGTGCCAGCAGTTTGGGGACTTACTACAATGAGCAGTTCTTC. Encoded protein: CASSLGTYYNEQFF.

The chain links TRBV11-3 to TRBJ2-2; no clear D. CDR1 is SGHNT, CDR2 YENEEA, per germline. The V end was cut by 5 bases, the J end by 1 base, with 8 bases between. The CDR3 is made up of 14 amino acids. The CDR3 sequence: CASSPPENTGELFF. In DNA, the CDR3 is TGTGCCAGCAGCCCCCCGGAGAACACCGGGGAGCTGTTTTTT.

The rearrangement joins TRBV6-6 to TRBJ1-6, with D possibly being TRBD1 (5 bases). The V end lost 8 bases, the J end lost 8 bases, and 13 bases lay between the germline ends. The CDR3 runs to 13 residues. In germline, CDR1 is MNHNY, CDR2 SVGAGI (reference sequence). The CDR3 DNA sequence: TGTGCCAGCGCAGGGTCTCCGGATTCACCCCTCCACTTT. Translated: CASAGSPDSPLHF.

The chain combines TRBV9 with TRBJ2-1, with D tentatively TRBD2 (5 bases). Between the trimmed V and J ends, which lost 5 bases and 7 bases, there was a span of 13 bases. Per germline, CDR1 SGDLS and CDR2 YYNGEE. The CDR3 covers 13 residues. The CDR3: CASSRDRWNEQFF. The CDR3 DNA sequence: TGTGCCAGCAGTCGGGATCGGTGGAATGAGCAGTTCTTC.

The chain joins TRBV7-2 to TRBJ2-5; 9 bases fit TRBD1. Per germline, CDR1 SGHTA and CDR2 FQGNSA. The J segment lost 0 bases and the V segment lost 4 bases, leaving 6 bases of the junction unmatched. The CDR3 contains 16 residues. CDR3: CASSSVGTGHQETQYF. Written as DNA, the CDR3 is TGTGCCAGCAGCTCCGTTGGGACAGGGCACCAAGAGACCCAGTACTTC.

The chain recombines TRBV9 with TRBJ2-1; 7 nucleotides match TRBD2. The CDR3 loop spans 17 amino acids. With V trimmed by 0 bases and J by 7 bases, 13 bases remained unmatched. Per germline, CDR1 SGDLS and CDR2 YYNGEE. This CDR3 is CASSVVGREGPDNEQFF. The CDR3, as DNA: TGTGCCAGCAGCGTAGTGGGGAGGGAGGGCCCTGATAATGAGCAGTTCTTC.

The chain recombines TRBV27 with TRBJ2-7; 8 positions agree with TRBD2. The J segment lost 3 bases and the V segment lost 4 bases, leaving 8 bases of the junction unmatched. Per the germline V gene, CDR1 is MNHEY and CDR2 is SMNVEV (reference sequence). This CDR3 region has 15 residues. CDR3 in amino acids: CASSSPGSGSYEQYF. CDR3 DNA: TGTGCCAGCAGTTCCCCAGGAAGCGGGAGCTACGAGCAGTACTTC.

The table lists this clone with a count of one. The gene calls are TRBV7-3 and TRBJ2-7; weak D call: TRBD1 (5 bases). CDR1 is SGHTA and CDR2 is FQGTGA in the germline V gene. The V end was cut by 2 bases, the J end by 3 bases, with 11 bases between. CDR3 length: 14 residues. The CDR3 region has the DNA TGTGCCAGCAGCTTAGGGGCAGGAAACTACGAGCAGTACTTC. Encoded protein: CASSLGAGNYEQYF.

This chain connects TRBV19 to TRBJ2-2; no reliable D call. Germline V lookup: CDR1 LNHDA, CDR2 SQIVND (reference sequence). The V end lost 3 bases, the J end lost 8 bases, and 19 bases lay between the germline ends. CDR3 length equals 16 residues. The chain's CDR3 is CASSISPSYTGGELFF. The DNA for the CDR3 is TGTGCCAGTAGTATCTCCCCCTCATACACCGGTGGGGAGCTGTTTTTT.

The gene calls are TRBV6-5 and TRBJ1-4; 7 positions agree with TRBD1. Germline loops: CDR1 MNHEY, CDR2 SVGAGI. Unmatched junction bases numbered 10, after V lost 4 bases and J lost 8 bases. The CDR3 is made up of 15 amino acids. In nucleotides, the CDR3 is TGTGCCAGCAGTTTGATACAGGGGTTAGGAGAAAAACTGTTTTTT. Amino acids: CASSLIQGLGEKLFF.

The V and J genes are TRBV7-2 and TRBJ2-2, with a tentative D call TRBD1 (6 bases). V was pared by 6 bases and J by 5 bases, with 16 bases between. The CDR3 sequence is 15 residues long. Germline V gene sequence: CDR1 SGHTA, CDR2 FQGNSA. CDR3 protein: CASSTQGTLTGELFF. In DNA form, the CDR3 reads TGTGCCAGCAGTACGCAGGGGACCTTAACCGGGGAGCTGTTTTTT.

The chain uses TRBV27 and TRBJ2-1; D is possibly TRBD2 (6 bases). CDR1 is MNHEY and CDR2 is SMNVEV in the germline V gene (reference sequence). The CDR3 is made up of 16 amino acids. V shed 4 bases and J shed 4 bases, with 17 bases lying between them. CDR3 sequence: CASSSPRGSVYNEQFF. DNA of the CDR3: TGTGCCAGCAGTTCCCCTCGGGGGAGTGTATACAATGAGCAGTTCTTC.

The sample holds one count of this clone. This sequence joins TRBV7-9 and TRBJ2-1; D gene ambiguous. Germline CDR1 SEHNR, CDR2 FQNEAQ (reference sequence). V lost 5 bases, J lost 2 bases, and 7 bases lay in between. The CDR3 length is 13 residues. CDR3 bases: TGTGCCAGCAGCCAATCCACCTACAATGAGCAGTTCTTC. Residues: CASSQSTYNEQFF.

In DNA form, the CDR3 reads TGCAGCGTTAGGACACCCCGTTACAATGAGCAGTTCTTC. It specifies CSVRTPRYNEQFF. This chain uses TRBV29-1 with TRBJ2-1; weak D call: TRBD1 (5 bases). CDR1 is SQVTM and CDR2 is ANQGSEA in the germline V gene. V dropped 5 bases and J dropped 4 bases, with 12 bases sitting between them. This CDR3 has 13 residues.

V is TRBV6-5 and J is TRBJ1-1, with D perhaps TRBD1 (5 bases). Trimming took 6 bases from V and 1 from J, leaving 9 bases between them. This CDR3 spans 13 amino acids. Looked up from germline, CDR1 is MNHEY and CDR2 is SVGAGI. This CDR3 reads CASRFGGNTEAFF. CDR3 in DNA: TGTGCCAGCAGGTTTGGGGGGAACACTGAAGCTTTCTTT.

This chain joins TRBV5-6 and TRBJ1-3; TRBD1 might be the D (6 bases). This CDR3 region has 17 residues. V was clipped by 4 bases and J by 3 bases, with 20 bases between them. Germline loops: CDR1 SGHDT, CDR2 YYEEEE. The CDR3 sequence is CASSRRGGRRGGNTIYF. Written as DNA, the CDR3 is TGTGCCAGCAGCCGTAGAGGGGGTCGTAGGGGTGGAAACACCATATATTTT.

The chain is built from TRBV2 and TRBJ1-2; 7 bases map to TRBD1. Trimming at V came to 6 bases and at J to 8 bases, leaving 12 bases not matched to a gene. Per germline, CDR1 SNHLY and CDR2 FYNNEI. CDR3 length equals 14 residues. The CDR3 spells CASSELTGLQGYTF. The CDR3 DNA sequence: TGTGCCAGCAGCGAACTGACAGGGTTGCAAGGCTACACCTTC.

The rearrangement uses TRBV7-9 and TRBJ2-7; 9 nucleotides match TRBD2. The CDR3 has 15 residues. Germline V gene sequence: CDR1 SEHNR, CDR2 FQNEAQ (reference sequence). Germline trimming cut 1 base from V and 6 bases from J; bases unmatched to any gene: 7. The CDR3 reads CASSLGQREAGEQYF. The CDR3 nucleotides read TGTGCCAGCAGCTTAGGCCAGCGGGAGGCGGGCGAGCAGTACTTC. The full variable domain, with the rest looked up from reference TRBV7-9 and TRBJ2-7, is DTGVSQNPRHKITKRGQNVTFRCDPISEHNRLYWYRQTLGQGPEFLTYFQNEAQLEKSRLLSDRFSAERPKGSFSTLEIQRTEQGDSAMYLCASSLGQREAGEQYFGPGTRLTVT.

The chain carries TRBV2 and TRBJ2-7, with D unclear. Germline loops: CDR1 SNHLY, CDR2 FYNNEI. Trimming removed 6 bases from V and 2 bases from J, with 8 bases in between. The CDR3 covers 12 residues. CDR3 residues: CASRRRPYEQYF. As DNA, the CDR3 is TGTGCCAGCAGGCGGAGACCCTACGAGCAGTACTTC.

J is TRBJ1-4 and V is TRBV2; D remains ambiguous. The CDR3 contains 14 residues. Per the germline V gene, CDR1 is SNHLY and CDR2 is FYNNEI. The germline V and J ends were trimmed by 8 bases and 0 bases, with 10 bases remaining between them. The CDR3 is CASLVGTTNEKLFF. The CDR3 bases are TGTGCCAGCTTGGTGGGGACAACTAATGAAAAACTGTTTTTT.

The chain uses TRBV19 and TRBJ2-2; D ambiguous. Looked up from germline, CDR1 is LNHDA and CDR2 is SQIVND (reference sequence). This CDR3 contains 15 residues. Trimming removed 2 bases at V and 5 bases at J, with 12 bases between. CDR3 DNA: TGTGCCAGTAGTATAAGTGGGTTAGGAACCGGGGAGCTGTTTTTT. Translated, it gives CASSISGLGTGELFF.

The gene calls are TRBV7-9 and TRBJ2-7; 9 positions agree with TRBD1. There are 15 residues in the CDR3. V shed 5 bases and J 5 bases; nucleotides not matched to a gene: 10. In germline, CDR1 is SEHNR, CDR2 FQNEAQ (reference sequence). The CDR3 bases are TGTGCCAGCAGCCCCCTTCGGGACAGGGTGCACGAGCAGTACTTC. This encodes CASSPLRDRVHEQYF.

J is TRBJ1-2 and V is TRBV9, with TRBD1 as a possible D gene (5 bases). Germline V gene lookup returns CDR1 SGDLS and CDR2 YYNGEE. Trimming shortened V by 0 bases and J by 6 bases, and 15 bases separated the two germline ends. The CDR3 is 15 amino acids. CDR3 amino acids: CASSVAVPGTDGYTF. The CDR3 bases are TGTGCCAGCAGCGTAGCAGTTCCGGGGACGGATGGCTACACCTTC. Supplemented by reference TRBV9 and TRBJ1-2, the full variable domain reads DSGVTQTPKHLITATGQRVTLRCSPRSGDLSVYWYQQSLDQGLQFLIQYYNGEERAKGNILERFSAQQFPDLHSELNLSSLELGDSALYFCASSVAVPGTDGYTFGSGTRLTVV.

The V call is TRBV7-3, the J call TRBJ1-2, with 9 nucleotides matching TRBD1. CDR3 length: 13 amino acids. From germline, CDR1 is SGHTA and CDR2 FQGTGA. V was pared by 5 bases and J by 8 bases, with 6 bases of the junction left unmatched. CDR3 DNA sequence: TGTGCCAGCAGCCCTAGACAGGGGGGAGGCTACACCTTC. This gives the protein CASSPRQGGGYTF.

The chain carries TRBV5-6 and TRBJ2-2, with D hard to call. The CDR3 runs 12 residues. CDR1 is SGHDT, CDR2 YYEEEE, per germline. Trimming left V 3 bases short and J 6 bases short, with 6 bases between. The CDR3 region is CASSWVAGELFF. In DNA form, the CDR3 reads TGTGCCAGCAGCTGGGTAGCCGGGGAGCTGTTTTTT.